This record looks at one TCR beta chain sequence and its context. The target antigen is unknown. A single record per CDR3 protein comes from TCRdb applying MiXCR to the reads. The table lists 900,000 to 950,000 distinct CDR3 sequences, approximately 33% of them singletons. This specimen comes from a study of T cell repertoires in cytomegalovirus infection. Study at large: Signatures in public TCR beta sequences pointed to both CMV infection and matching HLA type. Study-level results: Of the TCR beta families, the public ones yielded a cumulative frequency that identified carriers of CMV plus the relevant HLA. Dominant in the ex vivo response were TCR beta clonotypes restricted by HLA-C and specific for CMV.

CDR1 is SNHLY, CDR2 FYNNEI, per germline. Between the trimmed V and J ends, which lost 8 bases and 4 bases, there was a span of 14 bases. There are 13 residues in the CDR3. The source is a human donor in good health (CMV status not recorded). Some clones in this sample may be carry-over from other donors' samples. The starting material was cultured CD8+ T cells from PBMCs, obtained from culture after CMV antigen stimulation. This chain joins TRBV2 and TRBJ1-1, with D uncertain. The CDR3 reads CASGGRAITEAFF. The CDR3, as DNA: TGTGCCAGCGGCGGAAGGGCCATCACTGAAGCTTTCTTT.